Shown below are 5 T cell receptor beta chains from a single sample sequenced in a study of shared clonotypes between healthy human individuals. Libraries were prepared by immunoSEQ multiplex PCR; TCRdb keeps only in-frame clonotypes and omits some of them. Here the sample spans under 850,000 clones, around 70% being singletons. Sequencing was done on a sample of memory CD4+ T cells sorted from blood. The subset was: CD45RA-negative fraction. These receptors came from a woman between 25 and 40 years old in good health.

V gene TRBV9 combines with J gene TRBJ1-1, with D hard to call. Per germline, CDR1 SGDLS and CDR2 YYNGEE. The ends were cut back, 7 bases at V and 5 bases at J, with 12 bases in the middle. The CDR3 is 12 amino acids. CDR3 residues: CASSYSGTEAFF. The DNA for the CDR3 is TGTGCCAGCTCCTACAGTGGTACTGAAGCTTTCTTT. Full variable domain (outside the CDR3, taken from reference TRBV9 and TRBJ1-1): DSGVTQTPKHLITATGQRVTLRCSPRSGDLSVYWYQQSLDQGLQFLIQYYNGEERAKGNILERFSAQQFPDLHSELNLSSLELGDSALYFCASSYSGTEAFFGQGTRLTVV.

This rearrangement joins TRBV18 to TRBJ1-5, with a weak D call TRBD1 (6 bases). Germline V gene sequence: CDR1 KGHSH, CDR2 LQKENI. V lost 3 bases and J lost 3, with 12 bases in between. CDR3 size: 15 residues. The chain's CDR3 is CASSPTGAVNQPQHF. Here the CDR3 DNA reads TGTGCCAGCTCACCGACAGGCGCGGTCAATCAGCCCCAGCATTTT. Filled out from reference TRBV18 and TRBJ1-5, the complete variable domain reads NAGVMQNPRHLVRRRGQEARLRCSPMKGHSHVYWYRQLPEEGLKFMVYLQKENIIDESGMPKERFSAEFPKEGPSILRIQQVVRGDSAAYFCASSPTGAVNQPQHFGDGTRLSIL.

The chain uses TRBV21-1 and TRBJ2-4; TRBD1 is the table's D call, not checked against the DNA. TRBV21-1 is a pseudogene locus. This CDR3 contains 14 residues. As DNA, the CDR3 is TGTGCCAGCAGTATTCGGACAGACAAAAACATTCAGTACTTC. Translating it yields CASSIRTDKNIQYF.

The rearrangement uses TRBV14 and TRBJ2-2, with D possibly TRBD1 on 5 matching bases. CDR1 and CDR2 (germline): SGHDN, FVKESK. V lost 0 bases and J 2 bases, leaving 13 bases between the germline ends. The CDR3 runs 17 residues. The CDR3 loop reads CASSQDQGALNTGELFF. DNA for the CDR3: TGTGCCAGCAGCCAAGATCAAGGGGCCCTAAACACCGGGGAGCTGTTTTTT.

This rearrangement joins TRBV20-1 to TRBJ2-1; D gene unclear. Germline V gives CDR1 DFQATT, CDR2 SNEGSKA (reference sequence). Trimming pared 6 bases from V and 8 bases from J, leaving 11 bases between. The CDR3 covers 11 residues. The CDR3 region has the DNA TGCAGTGCCAGCTATAGGGATGAGCAGTTCTTC. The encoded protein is CSASYRDEQFF.